This paragraph covers one TCR beta chain sequence. This clonotype has ten or more counts. It has no known antigen specificity. No much larger clone is present one base from it, and per-base qualities are unavailable. The V and J ends are trimmed by 6 bases and 3 bases, leaving 11 bases between them. The CDR3 numbers 13 residues from cysteine through phenylalanine. The retained sequence is limited to the CDR3, 39 bases, with the frame set at the first base. Taken from the germline V gene, the CDR1 and CDR2 loops are SNHLY and FYNNEI. The TCR beta CDR3 regions were amplified from RNA transcripts. A first-round RT-PCR of the TCR CDR3 used the HTBI primer set with the Qiagen OneStep RT-PCR kit. Libraries were constructed in a second round of multiplex PCR, after which size selection and purification were carried out. Sequencing of the libraries was done on an Illumina HiSeq2000 using paired-end 100 bp reads. Per the authors' processing: SOAPnuke was used to process the raw data, throwing out any read that contained adapters or uncalled bases, had a mean Phred below 15, or lacked an exact constant-primer or identifier match. High-quality paired reads were merged using COPE v1.2.5, and each unique nucleotide sequence was defined as a clonotype. Clonotypes were aligned to IMGT TRBV, TRBD and TRBJ reference segments using MiTCR v1.1. The analysis was restricted to V-J combinations with a frequency above 0.0001, which together covered around 99% of the repertoires. The TCS score was defined as the ratio of F50 (clonal expansion) to E x V (chaos), calculated using BLOSUM62-based TCRdist between CDR3 peptides within each V-J. Welch's t-statistics and random forest reduced roughly 500 V-J features to roughly 13, which were used in a naive Bayes classifier (R e1071). TCRdb redid the processing of the public reads, applying fastp at Q25 and MiXCR, and retained in-frame beta chains. Each record represents a unique CDR3 protein, reported with the most common genes and DNA among its rows. The V and J calls were not made by the authors but by TCRdb's processing. The sample has some 270,000 distinct CDR3 sequences on record, about an eighth of them singletons. Of the sample, roughly 8.5% falls within the top ten clones.

These data originate in a study of T cells in Graves' hyperthyroidism and ophthalmopathy (dated by TCRdb to between 2018 and 2021). About the investigation overall: Peripheral blood samples were taken at the time of initial diagnosis, prior to any treatment. To identify TCR V-J signatures that set the groups apart, the researchers used a discovery cohort of about a hundred patients, made up of roughly 40 with Graves' ophthalmopathy and around 58 with stable Graves' hyperthyroidism. Prospective prediction of ophthalmopathy was tested in an independent validation cohort of approximately 19 hyperthyroidism patients and 17 patients who later progressed to ophthalmopathy. The 100 discovery patients were randomly divided into training and test sets at a 7:3 ratio. Thyroid tissue and blood T-cell repertoires from six or seven Graves' hyperthyroidism patients were also compared in the study. Following sampling, methimazole starting at 30 mg daily was given to hyperthyroidism patients, and high-dose intravenous methylprednisolone was given to ophthalmopathy patients. TCR Vbeta CDR3 sequencing of some 140 peripheral blood samples (43 ophthalmopathy, about 74 hyperthyroidism and roughly 17 progressor patients) is reported in the paper. Overall study results and their limits: Most expanded thyroid clonotypes (frequency above 0.001) were also found in blood, which suggests that blood repertoires may mirror thyroid immune responses. In validation, the model predicted progression to ophthalmopathy a median of about 5.9 months before onset, with approximately 71% sensitivity and 72.22% specificity. Sample size was not statistically predetermined, and investigators were not blinded to group allocation. A 13 V-J signature model separated ophthalmopathy from stable hyperthyroidism, with just over 85% sensitivity and about 81% specificity in cross-validation and 80%/75% in testing.

Hyperthyroidism patients were aged 18 to 65 years and newly diagnosed, with disease duration of less than 2 months. Exclusion was applied to patients with uncontrolled infections, other autoimmune diseases, pregnancy or lactation. Diagnoses relied on clinical symptoms, serum thyroxine and TRAb, thyroid ultrasound and orbital computed tomography. Blood from progressor patients was collected at the time of first diagnosis with hyperthyroidism, before any ophthalmopathy symptoms had appeared. PBMCs were separated from approximately 9.9 ml of fresh peripheral blood using Ficoll-Paque density gradient centrifugation. Progressor patients were defined as those initially diagnosed with Graves' hyperthyroidism in whom ophthalmopathy developed during follow-up. Trizol reagent was used to extract total RNA, and RNA quality was then checked on an Agilent 2100 Bioanalyzer.

Sequencing used blood. The chain is assembled from TRBV2 and TRBJ1-2; D gene: possibly TRBD1, on 5 matching bases. This receptor was obtained from a woman aged 30 to 39 with Graves' hyperthyroidism that later progressed to Graves' ophthalmopathy. The bases are TGTGCCAGCAGCGCAGGGACCGACTATGGCTACACCTTC. Its amino acids are CASSAGTDYGYTF.